The 11 T cell receptor beta chains given below trace back to one sample, sequenced in a study of response to subunit inactivated influenza vaccine. TCRdb called the RT-PCR reads again in MiXCR, with one record for every CDR3 protein. The sample lists fewer than 800,000 distinct CDR3 sequences; about a sixth were seen once. Sequencing used PBMCs from blood, obtained roughly 12 days after vaccination. Receptors originate from a man aged 50-60 years who received an inactivated influenza vaccine.

This clonotype occurred a few times. This chain connects TRBV28 to TRBJ1-4; D not certain. V lost 7 bases, J lost 11 bases, and 11 bases lay in between. The CDR3 runs 11 residues. Germline V gene lookup returns CDR1 MDHEN and CDR2 SYDVKM. The CDR3 bases are TGTGCCAGCATCGGTCATGGCAAACTGTTTTTT. This codes for CASIGHGKLFF.

The V call is TRBV20-1, the J call TRBJ2-1, with D maybe TRBD1 (5 bases). Trimming cost V 6 bases and J 10 bases, with 16 bases left between them. The V gene's germline CDR1 is DFQATT and CDR2 SNEGSKA (reference sequence). The CDR3 runs 12 residues. Written as DNA, the CDR3 is TGCAGTGCAACGGCCAGGGTAGGAGAGCAGTTCTTC. This gives the protein CSATARVGEQFF.

V usage is TRBV29-1 and J usage is TRBJ2-1, with D unresolved. Trimming cost V 3 bases and J 8 bases, with 14 bases left between them. The CDR3 runs 13 residues. Germline V gives CDR1 SQVTM, CDR2 ANQGSEA. The CDR3 bases are TGCAGCGTTGATCGCAGCTCCGGTTATGAGCAGTTCTTC. It encodes CSVDRSSGYEQFF.

This clonotype has only a few counts. The chain uses TRBV30 and TRBJ2-1, with TRBD2 identical over 7 bases. Trimming removed 4 bases from V and 8 bases from J; junction bases left unmatched: 14. The CDR3 consists of 15 residues. The germline V gene encodes CDR1 GTSNPN and CDR2 SVGIG (reference sequence). The CDR3 DNA sequence: TGTGCCTGGATGCCGGGACTATCGGCTGGCGATGAGCAGTTCTTC. Translation: CAWMPGLSAGDEQFF. Combining the CDR3 with reference TRBV30 and TRBJ2-1 gives the whole variable domain SQTIHQWPATLVQPVGSPLSLECTVEGTSNPNLYWYRQAAGRGLQLLFYSVGIGQISSEVPQNLSASRPQDRQFILSSKKLLLSDSGFYLCAWMPGLSAGDEQFFGPGTRLTVL.

The chain recombines TRBV6-7 with TRBJ1-6, with TRBD1 matching over 8 bases. TRBV6-7 is flagged as an ORF with uncertain function. The CDR3 sequence is 16 residues long. V lost 6 bases, J lost 4 bases, and 8 bases stayed unmatched. CDR3 residues: CASSSPTGVYNSPLHF. The CDR3 region has the DNA TGTGCCAGCAGCTCCCCGACAGGGGTTTATAATTCACCCCTCCACTTT.

This sequence joins TRBV6-6 and TRBJ2-7; tentative D call: TRBD1 (6 bases). From germline, CDR1 is MNHNY and CDR2 SVGAGI (reference sequence). V lost 6 bases and J 5 bases, leaving 11 bases between the germline ends. The CDR3 loop spans 12 amino acids. The CDR3 coding sequence is TGTGCCAGCAGACAAACAGGGAACGAGCAGTACTTC. Translated, it gives CASRQTGNEQYF.

This chain connects TRBV9 to TRBJ1-4, with no clear D. Germline V gives CDR1 SGDLS, CDR2 YYNGEE. This CDR3 has 16 amino acids. Between the trimmed V and J ends, which lost 2 bases and 4 bases, there was a span of 15 bases. The CDR3 bases are TGTGCCAGCAGCGTCTCCCCTCAGGCGGTTAATGAAAAACTGTTTTTT. It yields the protein CASSVSPQAVNEKLFF.

V gene TRBV3-1 combines with J gene TRBJ2-5; 13 nucleotides agree with TRBD2. The CDR3 sequence is 16 residues long. Germline CDR1 is LGHDT and CDR2 is YNNKEL (reference sequence). Unmatched junction bases numbered 3, after V lost 0 bases and J lost 5 bases. The CDR3 sequence is CASSQDLTSGRETQYF. The CDR3 DNA is TGTGCCAGCAGCCAAGACTTGACTAGCGGGAGGGAGACCCAGTACTTC.

This clonotype showed up many times. J is TRBJ2-4 and V is TRBV29-1, with 11 bases fitting TRBD1. Germline V gene sequence: CDR1 SQVTM, CDR2 ANQGSEA. The CDR3 is 13 amino acids. V shed 7 bases, J shed 9 bases, and the junction held 8 bases outside the gene matches. CDR3: CSALGQGAGIQYF. Here the CDR3 DNA reads TGCAGCGCCCTCGGACAGGGGGCTGGCATTCAGTACTTC.

This clonotype has ten or more counts. This chain links TRBV2 with TRBJ2-1; 8 bases map to TRBD2. From germline, CDR1 is SNHLY and CDR2 FYNNEI. The CDR3 is 14 amino acids. Germline trimming cut 6 bases from V and 5 bases from J; bases unmatched to any gene: 6. This CDR3 is CASRGLVVNNEQFF. CDR3 bases: TGTGCCAGCAGGGGACTAGTCGTAAACAATGAGCAGTTCTTC.

The table lists this clonotype with a few counts. This chain joins TRBV6-1 and TRBJ2-5; TRBD2 aligns across 12 bases. The J segment lost 2 bases and the V segment lost 6 bases, leaving 4 bases of the junction unmatched. Per germline, CDR1 MNHNS and CDR2 SASEGT. The CDR3 totals 15 residues. The CDR3 is CASRLAGGPQETQYF. The CDR3 DNA sequence: TGTGCCAGCAGGCTAGCGGGGGGGCCTCAAGAGACCCAGTACTTC.